This is a list of T cell receptor beta chains from one sample in a study of T cell repertoires in cytomegalovirus infection. TCRdb reanalysed the reads using MiXCR and keeps one entry per CDR3 protein. Of about 600,000 distinct CDR3 sequences in the sample, more than 20% were seen once. The sequencing sample was made of CD8+ T cells from PBMCs. The receptors originated from a human donor in good health (CMV status not recorded). Some clones in this sample may be carry-over from other donors' samples. CDR3s include the opening cysteine and the closing phenylalanine or tryptophan. The order of the fields is D gene, V gene, clone size, J gene, CDR3 protein, CDR3 DNA. A D gene is named only where the DNA matches it firmly. Not every row has a clone size; where given, it reads once, few, many or a size class.

>-|TRBV20-1|few|TRBJ2-2
CSANRNTGELFF
TGCAGTGCTAACAGGAACACCGGGGAGCTGTTTTTT
>TRBD1|TRBV2|-|TRBJ1-1
CASRRAGQMNTEAFF
TGTGCCAGCAGGCGCGCGGGACAGATGAACACTGAAGCTTTCTTT
>TRBD2|TRBV12-3/TRBV12-4|-|TRBJ2-7
CAGSLGGRHEQYF
TGTGCCGGCAGTTTGGGGGGGAGACACGAGCAGTACTTC
>-|TRBV27|few|TRBJ1-1
CASRRFRDTEAFF
TGTGCCAGCAGACGGTTTAGGGACACTGAAGCTTTCTTT
>-|TRBV29-1|-|TRBJ1-1
CSVENRQTNTEAFF
TGCAGCGTTGAGAACAGGCAAACGAACACTGAAGCTTTCTTT
>-|TRBV4-3|many|TRBJ2-5
CASSQDGQGETQYF
TGCGCCAGCAGCCAAGATGGGCAGGGAGAGACCCAGTACTTC
>TRBD2|TRBV7-9|many|TRBJ2-1
CASRTSGVYNEQFF
TGTGCCAGCAGAACTAGCGGGGTGTACAATGAGCAGTTCTTC
>-|TRBV10-1|-|TRBJ1-2
CASSEWQSIGYTF
TGCGCCAGCAGTGAGTGGCAATCCATTGGCTACACCTTC
>-|TRBV12-3/TRBV12-4|-|TRBJ2-7
CASRLRGNAYEQYF
TGTGCCAGCAGGCTCAGGGGCAACGCCTACGAGCAGTACTTC
>TRBD1|TRBV15|-|TRBJ2-1
CATSRTMDRGHDEQFF
TGTGCCACCAGCAGGACAATGGACAGGGGGCATGATGAGCAGTTCTTC
>-|TRBV6-5|few|TRBJ2-6
CASSYSTARERFSHSGANVLTF
TGTGCCAGCAGTTACTCCACAGCCAGGGAGCGCTTCAGCCATTCTGGGGCCAACGTCCTGACTTTC
>TRBD1|TRBV10-3|-|TRBJ2-5
CAIRARDRGKETQYF
TGTGCCATCAGGGCTAGGGACAGGGGAAAAGAGACCCAGTACTTC
>TRBD1|TRBV6-2/TRBV6-3|once|TRBJ1-5
CASSFDRDRGSQPQHF
TGTGCCAGCAGTTTCGACCGGGACAGGGGAAGTCAGCCCCAGCATTTT
>-|TRBV14|few|TRBJ1-2
CASSPTNKGGLYGYTF
TGTGCCAGCAGCCCTACAAATAAGGGGGGGCTTTATGGCTACACCTTC
>-|TRBV28|many|TRBJ2-2
CASKSGELFF
TGTGCCAGCAAATCCGGGGAGCTGTTTTTT
>TRBD1|TRBV7-3|-|TRBJ1-1
CATTSGQGSLMNTEAFF
TGTGCCACTACCTCGGGACAGGGGTCCCTTATGAACACTGAAGCTTTCTTT
>-|TRBV7-2|many|TRBJ2-7
CASSLRDTIYEQYF
TGTGCCAGCAGCTTAAGGGACACGATCTACGAGCAGTACTTC
>-|TRBV28|few|TRBJ1-3
CASSPPGSLAASGNTIYF
TGTGCCAGCAGTCCCCCCGGGTCCCTGGCTGCTTCTGGAAACACCATATATTTT
>-|TRBV7-2|many|TRBJ2-3
CASSLPSGDPSDTDTQYF
TGTGCCAGCAGCCTCCCCTCGGGGGACCCCTCGGACACAGATACGCAGTATTTT
>TRBD2|TRBV20-1|-|TRBJ2-5
CSARLRLAGITETQYF
TGCAGTGCTAGACTCCGACTAGCGGGGATCACAGAGACCCAGTACTTC
>TRBD2|TRBV28|-|TRBJ2-1
CASSLWLAGAYNEQFF
TGTGCCAGCAGTTTATGGTTAGCGGGGGCTTACAATGAGCAGTTCTTC
>TRBD2|TRBV10-2|few|TRBJ2-5
CASRPGLADETQYF
TGCGCCAGCAGACCGGGACTAGCGGATGAGACCCAGTACTTC
>TRBD1|TRBV6-1|-|TRBJ2-1
CASRPRQGEGSYNEQFF
TGTGCCAGCAGACCTCGACAGGGGGAAGGATCCTACAATGAGCAGTTCTTC
>TRBD2|TRBV5-6|few|TRBJ2-1
CASSETGGSTGYNEQFF
TGTGCCAGCAGCGAAACGGGGGGGTCTACAGGTTACAATGAGCAGTTCTTC
>TRBD2|TRBV7-2|-|TRBJ2-7
CASSLVFSSGTSGLLSYEQYF
TGTGCCAGCAGCCTAGTGTTTAGCTCTGGGACTAGCGGACTCCTCTCCTACGAGCAGTACTTC
>-|TRBV27|few|TRBJ2-2
CASSVTGFANTGELFF
TGTGCCAGCAGTGTCACAGGGTTCGCGAACACCGGGGAGCTGTTTTTT
>TRBD1|TRBV5-1|-|TRBJ2-1
CASSSGTGGRNNEQFF
TGCGCCAGCAGCTCCGGGACAGGGGGAAGAAACAATGAGCAGTTCTTC
>TRBD2|TRBV6-2/TRBV6-3|many|TRBJ2-1
CASSLPSGGNNEQFF
TGTGCCAGCAGTCTACCTAGCGGGGGGAACAATGAGCAGTTCTTC
>-|TRBV24-1|-|TRBJ1-4
CATSDSQQGIGNEKLFF
TGTGCCACCAGTGATTCCCAACAGGGCATAGGTAATGAAAAACTGTTTTTT
>-|TRBV7-8|many|TRBJ2-1
CASSLEDREQFF
TGTGCCAGCAGCTTGGAGGATCGGGAGCAGTTCTTC
>TRBD1|TRBV29-1|few|TRBJ1-4
CSAWDSKGNEKLFF
TGCAGCGCCTGGGACAGCAAAGGAAATGAAAAACTGTTTTTT
>TRBD1|TRBV7-2|many|TRBJ1-2
CASSVGDPRGRGYTF
TGTGCCAGCAGCGTGGGGGACCCCAGGGGGCGGGGCTACACCTTC
>-|TRBV7-9|few|TRBJ2-5
CASSPGDRRFQETQYF
TGTGCCAGCAGCCCCGGGGACCGGCGTTTCCAAGAGACCCAGTACTTC
>TRBD1|TRBV27|-|TRBJ2-5
CASSSLLTGGRFQETQYF
TGTGCCAGCAGTTCGCTACTGACAGGGGGGAGGTTCCAAGAGACCCAGTACTTC
>-|TRBV28|few|TRBJ1-5
CASSLTDYSNQPQHF
TGTGCCAGCAGTTTGACAGATTATAGCAATCAGCCCCAGCATTTT
>-|TRBV27|-|TRBJ1-2
CASSSDTGPYGYTF
TGTGCCAGCAGTTCAGACACAGGGCCTTATGGCTACACCTTC
>TRBD1|TRBV6-2/TRBV6-3|-|TRBJ2-7
CASSYDDRAGEQYF
TGTGCCAGCAGTTATGATGACAGGGCTGGCGAGCAGTACTTC
>-|TRBV13|-|TRBJ2-3
CASSRRSRSTDTQYF
TGTGCCAGCAGCCGTCGGTCTAGAAGCACAGATACGCAGTATTTT
>TRBD1|TRBV28|many|TRBJ2-1
CASSRDRVNNEQFF
TGTGCCAGCAGTCGGGACAGGGTGAACAATGAGCAGTTCTTC
>TRBD2|TRBV6-6|many|TRBJ2-7
CASSYGLAVYEQYF
TGTGCCAGCAGTTACGGACTAGCTGTCTACGAGCAGTACTTC
>TRBD1|TRBV19|-|TRBJ1-5
CASSIDGTGGLQPQHF
TGTGCCAGTAGTATAGATGGGACAGGGGGCCTTCAGCCCCAGCATTTT
>TRBD2|TRBV7-9|-|TRBJ2-3
CASSSPQRGGPGDTQYF
TGTGCCAGCAGCTCTCCCCAGCGGGGGGGCCCGGGAGATACGCAGTATTTT
>-|TRBV4-3|few|TRBJ1-1
CASSQGTGTPNTEAFF
TGCGCCAGCAGCCAAGGGACCGGGACACCGAACACTGAAGCTTTCTTT
>-|TRBV6-2/TRBV6-3|-|TRBJ2-2
CASTWAGNTGELFF
TGTGCCAGCACCTGGGCGGGGAACACCGGGGAGCTGTTTTTT
>-|TRBV7-6|-|TRBJ2-7
CASSLASDISYEQYF
TGTGCCAGCAGCTTAGCAAGCGACATCTCCTACGAGCAGTACTTC
>-|TRBV7-6|-|TRBJ1-5
CASGEDYQPQHF
TGTGCCAGCGGGGAGGATTATCAGCCCCAGCATTTT
>TRBD1|TRBV7-6|many|TRBJ2-5
CASSSGTVFETQYF
TGTGCCAGCAGCTCCGGGACAGTTTTTGAGACCCAGTACTTC
>-|TRBV20-1|few|TRBJ1-6
CSARGRDTLNSPLHF
TGCAGTGCTAGAGGCCGGGACACCTTGAATTCACCCCTCCACTTT
>-|TRBV7-9|-|TRBJ1-2
CASSLVGSGQLAYGYTF
TGTGCCAGCAGCTTAGTAGGATCCGGACAACTAGCATATGGCTACACCTTC
>-|TRBV4-1|-|TRBJ2-1
CASSHVGPNNEQFF
TGCGCCAGCAGCCACGTGGGGCCCAACAATGAGCAGTTCTTC
>TRBD2|TRBV29-1|-|TRBJ2-1
CSVGGLAGGPDNEQFF
TGCAGCGTCGGCGGACTAGCGGGGGGGCCCGACAATGAGCAGTTCTTC
>TRBD2|TRBV7-9|many|TRBJ2-2
CASSPRTSNTGELFF
TGTGCCAGCAGCCCGAGGACTAGCAACACCGGGGAGCTGTTTTTT
>TRBD1|TRBV2|few|TRBJ2-7
CASSEIGQGTYEQYF
TGTGCCAGCAGTGAAATAGGACAGGGAACGTACGAGCAGTACTTC